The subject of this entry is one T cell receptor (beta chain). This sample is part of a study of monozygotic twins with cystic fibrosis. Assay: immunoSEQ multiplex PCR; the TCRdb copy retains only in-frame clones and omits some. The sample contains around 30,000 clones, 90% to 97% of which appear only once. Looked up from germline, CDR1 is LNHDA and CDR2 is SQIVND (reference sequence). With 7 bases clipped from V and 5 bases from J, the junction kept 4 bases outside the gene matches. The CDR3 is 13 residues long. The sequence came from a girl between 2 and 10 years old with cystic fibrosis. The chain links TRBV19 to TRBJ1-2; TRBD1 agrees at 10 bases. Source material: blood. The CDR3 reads CASTWTGGYGYTF. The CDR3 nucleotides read TGTGCCAGTACTTGGACAGGGGGGTATGGCTACACCTTC.